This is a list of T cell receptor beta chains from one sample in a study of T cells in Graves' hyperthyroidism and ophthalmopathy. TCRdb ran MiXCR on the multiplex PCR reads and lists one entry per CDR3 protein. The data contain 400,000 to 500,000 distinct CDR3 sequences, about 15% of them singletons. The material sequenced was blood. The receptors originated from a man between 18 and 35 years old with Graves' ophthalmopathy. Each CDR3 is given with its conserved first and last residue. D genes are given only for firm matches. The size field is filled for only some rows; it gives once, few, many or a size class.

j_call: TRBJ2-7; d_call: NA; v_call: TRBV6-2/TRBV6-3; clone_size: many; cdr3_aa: CASRSSNYEQYF; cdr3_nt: TGTGCCAGCAGAAGTTCCAACTACGAGCAGTACTTC
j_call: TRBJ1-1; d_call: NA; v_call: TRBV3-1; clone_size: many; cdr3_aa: CASSQVQRKNTEAFF; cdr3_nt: TGTGCCAGCAGCCAAGTGCAACGGAAGAACACTGAAGCTTTCTTT
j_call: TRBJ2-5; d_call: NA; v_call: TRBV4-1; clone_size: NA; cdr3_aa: CASSQDRGSSWKYF; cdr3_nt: TGCGCCAGCAGCCAAGATAGGGGAAGTAGCTGGAAGTACTTC
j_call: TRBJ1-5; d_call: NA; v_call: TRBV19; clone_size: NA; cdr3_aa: CASSWEYWNQPQHF; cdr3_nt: TGTGCCAGTAGTTGGGAGTATTGGAATCAGCCCCAGCATTTT
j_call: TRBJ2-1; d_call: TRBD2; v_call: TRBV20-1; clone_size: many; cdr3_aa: CSATGTSGGSSYNEQFF; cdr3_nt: TGCAGTGCTACCGGGACTAGCGGTGGGAGCTCCTACAATGAGCAGTTCTTC
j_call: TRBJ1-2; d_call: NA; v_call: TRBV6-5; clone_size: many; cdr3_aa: CASSYSGEDYGYTF; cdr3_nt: TGTGCCAGCAGTTACTCTGGGGAGGACTATGGCTACACCTTC
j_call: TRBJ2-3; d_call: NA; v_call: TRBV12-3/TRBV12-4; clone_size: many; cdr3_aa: CASSFGPPRGDTQYF; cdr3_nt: TGTGCCAGCAGTTTTGGGCCCCCGAGGGGGGATACGCAGTATTTT
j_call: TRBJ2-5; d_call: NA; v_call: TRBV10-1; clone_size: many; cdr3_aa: CASSESLAEETQYF; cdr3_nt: TGCGCCAGCAGTGAGTCGCTAGCTGAAGAGACCCAGTACTTC
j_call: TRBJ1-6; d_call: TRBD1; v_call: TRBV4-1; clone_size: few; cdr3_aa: CASSRPGQGKYSPLHF; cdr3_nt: TGCGCCAGCAGCCGCCCAGGACAGGGTAAATATTCACCCCTCCACTTT
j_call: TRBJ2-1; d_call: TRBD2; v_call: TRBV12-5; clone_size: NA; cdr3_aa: CASGFNLPGTSGREGQFF; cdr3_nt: TGTGCTAGTGGTTTTAACCTCCCCGGGACTAGCGGGAGGGAAGGGCAGTTCTTC
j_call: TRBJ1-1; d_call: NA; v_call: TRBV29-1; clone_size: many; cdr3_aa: CSVESWMGDTDTEAFF; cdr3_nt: TGCAGCGTTGAATCGTGGATGGGGGATACGGACACTGAAGCTTTCTTT
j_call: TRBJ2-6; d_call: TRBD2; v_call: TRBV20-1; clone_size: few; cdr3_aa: CSARGVAGASGANVLTF; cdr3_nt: TGCAGTGCTAGAGGGGTAGCGGGGGCCTCTGGGGCCAACGTCCTGACTTTC
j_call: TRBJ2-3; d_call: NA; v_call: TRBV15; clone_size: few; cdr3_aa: CATSRAPRENYTDTQYF; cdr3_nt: TGTGCCACCAGCAGAGCACCCCGCGAGAACTACACAGATACGCAGTATTTT
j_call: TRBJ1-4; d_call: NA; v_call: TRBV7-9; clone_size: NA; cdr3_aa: CASSLRDAGDTGVNEKLFF; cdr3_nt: TGTGCCAGCAGCTTAAGGGATGCGGGGGACACTGGGGTAAATGAAAAACTGTTTTTT
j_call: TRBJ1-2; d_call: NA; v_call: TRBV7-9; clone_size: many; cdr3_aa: CASSLALGNGYTF; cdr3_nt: TGTGCCAGCAGCTTAGCGCTAGGGAATGGCTACACCTTC
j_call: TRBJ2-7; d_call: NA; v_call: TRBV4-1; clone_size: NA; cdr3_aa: CASSPPRGGPYEQYF; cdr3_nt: TGCGCCAGCAGCCCCCCCAGGGGGGGGCCCTACGAGCAGTACTTC
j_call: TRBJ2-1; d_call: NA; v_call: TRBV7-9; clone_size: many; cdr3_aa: CASSSKRDEQFF; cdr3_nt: TGTGCCAGCAGCTCCAAGAGGGATGAGCAGTTCTTC
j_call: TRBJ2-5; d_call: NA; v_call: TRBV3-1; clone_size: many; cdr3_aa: CASTQVEETQYF; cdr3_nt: TGTGCCAGCACCCAGGTGGAAGAGACCCAGTACTTC
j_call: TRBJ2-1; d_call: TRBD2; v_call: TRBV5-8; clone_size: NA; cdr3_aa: CASSPTSGRNYNEQFF; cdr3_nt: TGTGCCAGCAGCCCGACTAGCGGGAGAAACTACAATGAGCAGTTCTTC
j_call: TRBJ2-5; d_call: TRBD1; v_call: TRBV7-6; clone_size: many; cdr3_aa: CASSSTREGQGETQYF; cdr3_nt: TGTGCCAGCAGCTCTACGCGGGAAGGACAGGGAGAGACCCAGTACTTC
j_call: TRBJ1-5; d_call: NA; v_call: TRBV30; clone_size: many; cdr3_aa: CAWSQQGNQPQHF; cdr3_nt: TGTGCCTGGAGTCAACAGGGCAATCAGCCCCAGCATTTT
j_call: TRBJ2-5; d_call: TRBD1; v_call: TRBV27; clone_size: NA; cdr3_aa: CASSLAGQGLGETQYF; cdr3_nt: TGTGCCAGCAGTCTCGCTGGACAGGGGCTTGGAGAGACCCAGTACTTC
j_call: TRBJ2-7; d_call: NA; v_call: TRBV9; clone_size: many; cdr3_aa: CASSAQGKPYEQYF; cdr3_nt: TGTGCCAGCAGCGCGCAGGGCAAGCCCTACGAGCAGTACTTC
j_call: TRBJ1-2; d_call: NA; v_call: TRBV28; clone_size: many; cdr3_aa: CASSLLTPGYGYTF; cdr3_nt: TGTGCCAGCAGTTTACTCACTCCGGGCTATGGCTACACCTTC
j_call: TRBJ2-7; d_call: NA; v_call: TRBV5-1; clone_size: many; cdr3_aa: CASNPGASGYEQYF; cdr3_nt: TGCGCCAGCAACCCGGGGGCTAGCGGATACGAGCAGTACTTC
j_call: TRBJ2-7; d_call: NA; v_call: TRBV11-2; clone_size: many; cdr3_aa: CASSPTRNEQYF; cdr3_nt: TGTGCCAGCAGCCCGACTCGAAACGAGCAGTACTTC
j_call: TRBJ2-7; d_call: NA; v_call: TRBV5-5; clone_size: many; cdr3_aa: CASSLWDEYEQYF; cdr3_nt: TGTGCCAGCAGCTTGTGGGACGAGTACGAGCAGTACTTC
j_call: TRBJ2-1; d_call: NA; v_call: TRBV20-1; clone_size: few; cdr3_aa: CSARELDSFYNEQFF; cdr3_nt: TGCAGTGCTAGAGAATTAGACAGTTTCTACAATGAGCAGTTCTTC
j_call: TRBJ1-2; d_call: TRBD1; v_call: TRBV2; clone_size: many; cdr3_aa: CASRSGTGEIPNYGYTF; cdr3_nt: TGTGCCAGCAGATCGGGGACAGGGGAAATCCCTAACTATGGCTACACCTTC
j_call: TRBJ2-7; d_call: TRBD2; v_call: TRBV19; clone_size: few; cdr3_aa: CASSPLAEYYEQYF; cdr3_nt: TGTGCCAGTAGTCCTCTAGCGGAGTACTACGAGCAGTACTTC
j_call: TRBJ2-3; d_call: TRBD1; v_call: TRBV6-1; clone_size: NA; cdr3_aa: CASSEPTTGNTDTQYF; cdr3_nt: TGTGCCAGCAGTGAACCGACGACAGGGAACACAGATACGCAGTATTTT